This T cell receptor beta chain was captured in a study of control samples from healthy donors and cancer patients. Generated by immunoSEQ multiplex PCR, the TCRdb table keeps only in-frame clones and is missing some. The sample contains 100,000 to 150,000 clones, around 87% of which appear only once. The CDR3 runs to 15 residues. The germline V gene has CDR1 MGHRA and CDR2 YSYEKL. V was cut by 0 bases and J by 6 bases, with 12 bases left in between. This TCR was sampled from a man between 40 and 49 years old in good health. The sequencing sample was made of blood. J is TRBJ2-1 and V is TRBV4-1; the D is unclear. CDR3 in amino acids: CASSQDPLDVNEQFF. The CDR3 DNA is TGCGCCAGCAGCCAAGATCCCCTAGATGTCAATGAGCAGTTCTTC.